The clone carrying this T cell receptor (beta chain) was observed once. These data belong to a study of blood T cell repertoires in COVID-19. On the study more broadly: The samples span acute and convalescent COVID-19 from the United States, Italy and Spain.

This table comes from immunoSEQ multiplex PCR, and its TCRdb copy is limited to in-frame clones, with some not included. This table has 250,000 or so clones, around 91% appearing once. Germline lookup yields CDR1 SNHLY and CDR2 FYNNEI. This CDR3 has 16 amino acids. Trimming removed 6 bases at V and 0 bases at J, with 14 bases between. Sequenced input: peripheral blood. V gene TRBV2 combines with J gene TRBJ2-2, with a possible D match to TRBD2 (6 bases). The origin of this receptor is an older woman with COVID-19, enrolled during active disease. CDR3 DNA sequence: TGTGCCAGCAGCCTCGAGGGAGGTCCGAACACCGGGGAGCTGTTTTTT. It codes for CASSLEGGPNTGELFF. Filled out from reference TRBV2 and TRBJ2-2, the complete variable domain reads EPEVTQTPSHQVTQMGQEVILRCVPISNHLYFYWYRQILGQKVEFLVSFYNNEISEKSEIFDDQFSVERPDGSNFTLKIRSTKLEDSAMYFCASSLEGGPNTGELFFGEGSRLTVL.